Included here is one TCR beta chain sequence, with context. Its specificity is not known. The CDR3 runs to 19 residues. Germline CDR1 reads SGHVS; CDR2 reads FNYEAQ. A minimum of 7 million PBMCs was isolated per sample. This entry is derived from a study of blood T cells in healthy people across ages. Study-wide points: In long-lived donors, naive CD4+ cell counts and diversity exceeded those of aged donors.

The authors ran a second PCR of 7 to 11 cycles using a sample-barcoded 5' primer and a J-beta primer mix. A single record per CDR3 protein comes from TCRdb applying MiXCR to the 5' RACE reads. This sample has about 800,000 distinct CDR3 sequences, with around 25% found just once. The sample was also reused in another study, on T cells of mothers and their children. Per that paper: The study sampled three healthy Caucasian mothers and their six children. Barcodes for each sample and 2-4 random nucleotides were added by the M1S primer used in the second PCR.

The receptor was derived from a boy aged 5-17 years in good health. The chain recombines TRBV7-6 with TRBJ2-5; the match to TRBD1 covers 7 bases. The J call may be incorrect, as the DNA end agrees better with TRBJ2-7. The specimen was blood. The CDR3 region is CASSLNFRGTGTASYEQYF. CDR3 nucleotides: TGTGCCAGCAGCTTAAATTTCAGGGGCACAGGGACAGCCTCCTACGAGCAGTACTTC.